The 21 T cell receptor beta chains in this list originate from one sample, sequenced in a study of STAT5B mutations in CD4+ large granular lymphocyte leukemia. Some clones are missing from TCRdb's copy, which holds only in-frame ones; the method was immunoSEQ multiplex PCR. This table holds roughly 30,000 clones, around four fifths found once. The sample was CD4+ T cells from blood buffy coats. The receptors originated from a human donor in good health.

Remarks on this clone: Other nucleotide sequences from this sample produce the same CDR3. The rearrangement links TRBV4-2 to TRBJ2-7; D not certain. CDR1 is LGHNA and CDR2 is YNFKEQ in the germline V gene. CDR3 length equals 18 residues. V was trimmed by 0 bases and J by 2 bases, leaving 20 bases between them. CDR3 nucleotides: TGTGCCAGCAGCCAAGATAAGACGGGCGGTACGGTAGCCTACGAGCAGTACTTC. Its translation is CASSQDKTGGTVAYEQYF.

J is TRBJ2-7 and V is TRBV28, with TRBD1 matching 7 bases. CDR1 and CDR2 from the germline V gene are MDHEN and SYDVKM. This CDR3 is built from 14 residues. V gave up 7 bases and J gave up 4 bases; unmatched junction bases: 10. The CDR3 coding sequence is TGTGCCAGCAACATCGGGACAGAAAATTACGAGCAGTACTTC. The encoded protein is CASNIGTENYEQYF.

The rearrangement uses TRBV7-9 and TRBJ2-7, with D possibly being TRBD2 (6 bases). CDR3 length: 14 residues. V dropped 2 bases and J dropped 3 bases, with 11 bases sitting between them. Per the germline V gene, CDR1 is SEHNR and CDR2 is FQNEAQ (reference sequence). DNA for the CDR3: TGTGCCAGCAGCTTAACCGCGGGACGCTACGAGCAGTACTTC. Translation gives CASSLTAGRYEQYF.

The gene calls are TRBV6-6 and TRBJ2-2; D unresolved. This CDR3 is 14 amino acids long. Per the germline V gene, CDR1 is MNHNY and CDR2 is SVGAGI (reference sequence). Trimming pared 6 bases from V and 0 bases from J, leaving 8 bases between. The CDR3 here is CASRAGANTGELFF. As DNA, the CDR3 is TGTGCCAGCAGGGCTGGGGCGAACACCGGGGAGCTGTTTTTT.

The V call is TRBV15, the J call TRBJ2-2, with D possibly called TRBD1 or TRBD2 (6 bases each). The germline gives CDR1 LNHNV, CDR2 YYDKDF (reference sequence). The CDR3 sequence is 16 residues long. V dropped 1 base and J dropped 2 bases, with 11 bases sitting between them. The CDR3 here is CATSRVGGENTGELFF. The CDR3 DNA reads TGTGCCACCAGCAGAGTGGGGGGCGAAAACACCGGGGAGCTGTTTTTT.

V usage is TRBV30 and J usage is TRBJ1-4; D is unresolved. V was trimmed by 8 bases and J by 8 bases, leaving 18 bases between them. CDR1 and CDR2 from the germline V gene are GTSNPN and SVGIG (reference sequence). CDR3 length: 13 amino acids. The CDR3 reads CAGKLLSWEKLFF. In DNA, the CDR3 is TGTGCCGGAAAACTCCTGAGTTGGGAAAAACTGTTTTTT.

CDR3 DNA sequence: TGTGCCAGCAGTTACACAGGGGTAGGAGAGCAGTACTTC. Its protein product is CASSYTGVGEQYF. This sequence joins TRBV6-5 and TRBJ2-7, with 7 bases aligning to TRBD1. Losses at the gene ends were 2 bases for V and 7 bases for J; bases not matched to a gene: 5. Germline-derived CDR1 and CDR2 are MNHEY and SVGAGI. CDR3 length: 13 amino acids.

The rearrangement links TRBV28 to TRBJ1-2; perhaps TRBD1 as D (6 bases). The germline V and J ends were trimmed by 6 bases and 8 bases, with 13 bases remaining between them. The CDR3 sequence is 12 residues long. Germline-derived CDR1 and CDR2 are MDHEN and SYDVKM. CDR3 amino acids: CASSTTGFGYTF. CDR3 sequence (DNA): TGTGCCAGCAGCACCACAGGGTTCGGCTACACCTTC.

The CDR3 coding sequence is TGTGCCAGCAGCTTGTCTCCCTCTGGGGCCAACGTCCTGACTTTC. Its translation: CASSLSPSGANVLTF. V and J are TRBV7-9 and TRBJ2-6; D remains unclear. V was cut by 3 bases and J by 0 bases, with 6 bases left in between. This CDR3 contains 15 residues. The germline CDR1 and CDR2 sequences are SEHNR and FQNEAQ (reference sequence).

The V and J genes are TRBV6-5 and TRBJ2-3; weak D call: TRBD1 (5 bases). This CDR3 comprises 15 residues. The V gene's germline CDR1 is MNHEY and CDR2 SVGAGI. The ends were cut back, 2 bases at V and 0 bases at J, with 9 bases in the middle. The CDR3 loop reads CASSYQTDSTDTQYF. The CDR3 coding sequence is TGTGCCAGCAGTTACCAGACAGATAGCACAGATACGCAGTATTTT.

The DNA of the CDR3 is TGTGCCAGCAGCCGGGGACAGATTTATGGCTACACCTTC. Its protein product is CASSRGQIYGYTF. The genes are TRBV7-6 and TRBJ1-2; 7 nucleotides match TRBD1. CDR3 length equals 13 residues. Germline-derived CDR1 and CDR2 are SGHVS and FNYEAQ. V shed 5 bases and J 5 bases; nucleotides not matched to a gene: 5.

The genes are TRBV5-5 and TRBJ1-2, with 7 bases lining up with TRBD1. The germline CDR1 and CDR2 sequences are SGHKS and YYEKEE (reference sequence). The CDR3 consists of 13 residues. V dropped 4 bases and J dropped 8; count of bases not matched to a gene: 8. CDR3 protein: CASSLDRVEGYTF. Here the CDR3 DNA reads TGTGCCAGCAGCCTCGACAGGGTGGAGGGCTACACCTTC.

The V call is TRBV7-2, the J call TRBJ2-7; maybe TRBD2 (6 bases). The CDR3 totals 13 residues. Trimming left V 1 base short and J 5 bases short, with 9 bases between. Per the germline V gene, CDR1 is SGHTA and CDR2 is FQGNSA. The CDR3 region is CASSLGTNDEQYF. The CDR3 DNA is TGTGCCAGCAGCTTAGGGACTAATGACGAGCAGTACTTC.

CDR3 protein: CASRLRPWGREGYTDTQYF. CDR3 DNA sequence: TGCGCCAGCCGTTTGCGACCCTGGGGGCGGGAGGGCTACACAGATACGCAGTATTTT. The J gene is TRBJ2-3, the V gene TRBV5-1, with 9 bases that match TRBD2. The CDR3 totals 19 residues. Germline CDR1 is SGHRS and CDR2 is YFSETQ. With V trimmed by 7 bases and J by 2 bases, 20 bases remained unmatched. Full variable domain (rest looked up from reference TRBV5-1 and TRBJ2-3): KAGVTQTPRYLIKTRGQQVTLSCSPISGHRSVSWYQQTPGQGLQFLFEYFSETQRNKGNFPGRFSGRQFSNSRSEMNVSTLELGDSALYLCASRLRPWGREGYTDTQYFGPGTRLTVL.

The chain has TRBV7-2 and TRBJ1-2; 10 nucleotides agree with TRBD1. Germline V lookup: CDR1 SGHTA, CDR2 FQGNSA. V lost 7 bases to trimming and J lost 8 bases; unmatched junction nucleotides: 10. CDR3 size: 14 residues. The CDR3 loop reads CASTRDRGPWGYTF. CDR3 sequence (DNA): TGTGCCAGCACCCGGGACAGGGGCCCTTGGGGCTACACCTTC.

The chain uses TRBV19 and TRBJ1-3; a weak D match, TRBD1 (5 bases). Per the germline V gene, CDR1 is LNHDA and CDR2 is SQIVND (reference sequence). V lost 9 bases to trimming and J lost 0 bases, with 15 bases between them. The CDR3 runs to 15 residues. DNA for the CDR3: TGTGCCAGCTCCTCGGGACTGACCTCTGGAAACACCATATATTTT. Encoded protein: CASSSGLTSGNTIYF.

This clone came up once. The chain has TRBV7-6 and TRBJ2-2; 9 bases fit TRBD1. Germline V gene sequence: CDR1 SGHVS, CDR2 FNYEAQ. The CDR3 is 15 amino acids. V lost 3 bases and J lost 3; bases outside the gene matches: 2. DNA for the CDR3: TGTGCCAGCAGCTTCGGGACAGGGTACACCGGGGAGCTGTTTTTT. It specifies CASSFGTGYTGELFF.

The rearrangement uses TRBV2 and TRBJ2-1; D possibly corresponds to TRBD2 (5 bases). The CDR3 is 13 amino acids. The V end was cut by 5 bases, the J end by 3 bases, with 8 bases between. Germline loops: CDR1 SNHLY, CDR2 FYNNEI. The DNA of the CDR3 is TGTGCCAGCAGTTCCCGGGACTACAATGAGCAGTTCTTC. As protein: CASSSRDYNEQFF.

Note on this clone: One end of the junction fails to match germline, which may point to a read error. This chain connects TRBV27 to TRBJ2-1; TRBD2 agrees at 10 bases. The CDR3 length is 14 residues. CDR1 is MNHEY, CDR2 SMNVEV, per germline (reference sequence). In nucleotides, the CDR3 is TGTGCCAGCTTGCCTAGCGGGAGCTACTATGAGCAGTTCTTC. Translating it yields CASLPSGSYYEQFF.

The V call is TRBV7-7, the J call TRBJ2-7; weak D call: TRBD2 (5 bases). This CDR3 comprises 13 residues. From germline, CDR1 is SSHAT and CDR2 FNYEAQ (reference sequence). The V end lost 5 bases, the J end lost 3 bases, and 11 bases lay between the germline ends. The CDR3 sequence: CASSAGLLYEQYF. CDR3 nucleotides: TGTGCCAGCAGCGCGGGCCTCCTCTACGAGCAGTACTTC.

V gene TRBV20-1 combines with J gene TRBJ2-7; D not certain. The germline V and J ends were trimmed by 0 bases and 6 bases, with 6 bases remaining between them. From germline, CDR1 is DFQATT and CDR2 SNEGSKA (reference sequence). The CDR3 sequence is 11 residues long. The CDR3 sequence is CSARDLPEQYF. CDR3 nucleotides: TGCAGTGCTAGAGACCTCCCCGAGCAGTACTTC.